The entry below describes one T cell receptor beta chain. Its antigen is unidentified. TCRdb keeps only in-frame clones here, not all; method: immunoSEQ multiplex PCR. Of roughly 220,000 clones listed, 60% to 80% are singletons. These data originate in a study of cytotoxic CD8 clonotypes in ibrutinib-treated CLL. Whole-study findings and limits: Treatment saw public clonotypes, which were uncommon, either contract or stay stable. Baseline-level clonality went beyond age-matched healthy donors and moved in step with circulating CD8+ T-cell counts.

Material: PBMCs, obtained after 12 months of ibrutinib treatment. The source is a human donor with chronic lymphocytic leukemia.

CDR3 nucleotides: TGTGCCAGCAGTTACGGACTGGCGGGTGGCTACACCTTC. Translating gives CASSYGLAGGYTF. This rearrangement joins TRBV28 to TRBJ1-2; D uncertain. CDR3 length: 13 residues. Trimming shortened V by 4 bases and J by 7 bases, and 13 bases separated the two germline ends. Germline CDR1 MDHEN, CDR2 SYDVKM.